This T cell receptor (beta chain) was identified in a study of regulatory T cells in long-lasting Graves disease. The wider study: With positive TSH receptor antibodies and over 5 years of antithyroid drugs, Graves' disease was considered persistent.

Worth noting for this clonotype: The antigen is not known.

To make TCR beta libraries, researchers used iRepertoire HTBI primers and Arm-PCR of CDR3 regions. TCRdb passed the multiplex PCR reads through MiXCR, listing each CDR3 protein once. Here the sample spans about 660,000 distinct CDR3 sequences, roughly 30% being singletons. Whole-study findings and limits: Persistent Graves' patients possessed reduced TCR diversity relative to recently diagnosed ones. Among samples with persistent disease, TRBV28, TRBJ1-2 and TRBJ2-5 were favored.

CDR1 SNHLY and CDR2 FYNNEI come from the germline V gene. This CDR3 has 18 residues. The V gene lost 6 bases and the J gene lost 1 base, with 24 bases spanning the gap. The time point was: persistent/refractory GD, antithyroid drugs over 5 years with positive TRAb. The authors made the TCR library using RNA they extracted from PBMCs. The chain uses TRBV2 and TRBJ1-1; a weak D match, TRBD1 (6 bases). The sequence was obtained from a female donor with Graves disease. Sequences were derived from peripheral blood mononuclear cells (PBMCs), sampled when the disease was refractory, from a patient treated with antithyroid drugs. The CDR3: CASSGNRVSPGGNTEAFF. The CDR3 nucleotides read TGTGCCAGCAGCGGGAACAGGGTGTCCCCTGGCGGGAACACTGAAGCTTTCTTT.